The present T cell receptor (beta chain) was sequenced within a study of CD8 T cells in Susac syndrome. This CDR3 has 15 amino acids. CDR1 is LNHDA, CDR2 SQIVND, per germline (reference sequence). V shed 5 bases and J 1 base; nucleotides not matched to a gene: 7. Random-hexamer reverse transcription was applied to roughly 0.5 to 1 ug RNA. TCRdb ran MiXCR on the immunoSEQ multiplex PCR reads and lists one entry per CDR3 protein. The sample has about 94,000 distinct CDR3 sequences, about 93% seen once. V is TRBV19 and J is TRBJ2-7; 8 bases agree with TRBD2. The sequenced material came from CD4+ T cells from PBMCs. The source of this sequence is a human donor with Susac syndrome. In DNA, the CDR3 is TGTGCCAGTAGTGCCGGGGGGGATTGGTCCTACGAGCAGTACTTC. It codes for CASSAGGDWSYEQYF.